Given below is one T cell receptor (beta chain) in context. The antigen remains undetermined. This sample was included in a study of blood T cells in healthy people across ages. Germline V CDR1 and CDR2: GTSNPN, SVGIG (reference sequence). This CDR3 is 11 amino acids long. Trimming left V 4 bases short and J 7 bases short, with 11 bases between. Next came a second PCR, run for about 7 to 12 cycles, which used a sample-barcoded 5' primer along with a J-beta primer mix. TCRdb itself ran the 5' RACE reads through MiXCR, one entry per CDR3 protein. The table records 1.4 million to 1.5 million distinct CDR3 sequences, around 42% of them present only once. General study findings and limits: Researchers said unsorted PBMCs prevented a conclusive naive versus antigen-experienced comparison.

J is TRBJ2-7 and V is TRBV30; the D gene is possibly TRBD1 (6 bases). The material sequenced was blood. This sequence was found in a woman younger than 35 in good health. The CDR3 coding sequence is TGTGCCTGGACACAGGGACGTGAGCAGTACTTC. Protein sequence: CAWTQGREQYF.